One sample yielded the 5 T cell receptor beta chains listed below, sequenced in a study of Ad26.COV2.S vaccination and SARS-CoV-2 variants listed by TCRdb under 2021. The receptor library was made with the immunoSEQ multiplex PCR assay. TCRdb took this table from immuneACCESS and kept in-frame rearrangements with V and J called. Such tables lack part of the clones; where checked against another copy, unresolved V genes explain under half of the gap, and the rest is unexplained. The sample contains approximately 250,000 clones, roughly 87% of them found a single time. Approximately 3% of the sample comes from the top ten. The treatment or condition label here, explained by the study, means: 15 to 20 received Ad26.COV2.S at low or high dose, single or two shots; roughly 5 received placebo; per-sample allocation not given. For vaccine and placebo recipients, repertoires were sequenced using samples collected on day 63 after the first injection.

The material sequenced was peripheral blood, taken in a trial of Ad26.COV2.S vaccine versus placebo. Source of these receptors: a person between 18 and 59 years old who received the Ad26.COV2.S COVID-19 vaccine or a placebo.

As DNA, the CDR3 is TGTGCCAGCAGTCCGGGCGGGACTCCTACAGAAGACACTGAAGCTTTCTTT. This codes for CASSPGGTPTEDTEAFF. The chain is built from TRBV6-6 and TRBJ1-1; D might be TRBD1 (5 bases). The V end lost 5 bases, the J end lost 3 bases, and 22 bases lay between the germline ends. CDR1 MNHNY and CDR2 SVGAGI come from the germline V gene (reference sequence). The CDR3 spans 17 residues.

The chain uses TRBV7-9 and TRBJ2-3, with 11 positions matching TRBD2. Trimming took 3 bases from V and 6 from J; bases not matched to a gene: 5. This CDR3 is built from 15 residues. Looked up from germline, CDR1 is SEHNR and CDR2 is FQNEAQ (reference sequence). This chain's CDR3 is CASSFGGLAVDTQYF. The CDR3 nucleotides are TGTGCCAGCAGCTTCGGGGGACTAGCGGTCGATACGCAGTATTTT.

This clone was counted between two and nine times. The rearrangement links TRBV4-1 to TRBJ1-6; TRBD1 aligns across 9 bases. The ends lost 2 bases at V and 7 bases at J; junction bases unmatched: 9. This CDR3 is 17 amino acids long. Germline CDR1 reads MGHRA; CDR2 reads YSYEKL. The CDR3 DNA follows: TGCGCCAGCAGCCAACTACCCCCCGACAGGGGGAATTCACCCCTCCACTTT. Its translation: CASSQLPPDRGNSPLHF.

The CDR3 DNA follows: TGTGCCAGTAGTGCTCAGTACAATGAGCAGTTCTTC. This gives the protein CASSAQYNEQFF. J is TRBJ2-1 and V is TRBV19, with D uncertain. CDR3 length equals 12 residues. V was shortened by 5 bases and J by 4 bases, with 6 bases between the two germline ends. Germline CDR1 reads LNHDA; CDR2 reads SQIVND (reference sequence).

This clone was seen just once. The gene calls are TRBV9 and TRBJ1-6; TRBD1 aligns across 8 bases. The length of the CDR3 is 15 residues. Germline V lookup: CDR1 SGDLS, CDR2 YYNGEE. Trimming at V came to 0 bases and at J to 17 bases, leaving 13 bases not matched to a gene. CDR3: CASSVVGFSGGLFHF. CDR3 nucleotide sequence: TGTGCCAGCAGCGTAGTGGGGTTCTCAGGGGGCTTATTCCACTTT.